Listed below are T cell receptor beta chains from one sample, sequenced in a study of spatial heterogeneity in lung cancer. From the 5' RACE reads, TCRdb called clonotypes with MiXCR, one entry per CDR3 protein. The sample records about 35,000 distinct CDR3 sequences, just over 3% being singletons. The specimen comprised normal lung tissue next to the tumor, sampled at surgery. Receptors originate from a male donor with early-stage non-small cell lung cancer. CDR3s include the opening cysteine and the closing phenylalanine or tryptophan. The D gene is left open where the match is weak. A clone size is listed for some rows: how often the clone was seen (once, few, many), or a class if it is expanded.

TRBJ2-7	TRBV20-1	many	-	CSAPYAGTYEQYF	TGCAGTGCCCCATACGCGGGCACCTACGAGCAGTACTTC
TRBJ2-2	TRBV6-4	few	TRBD1	CASSEQGADTGELFF	TGTGCCAGCAGTGAACAGGGGGCCGACACCGGGGAGCTGTTTTTT
TRBJ2-2	TRBV7-9	many	-	CASSLLDAGELFF	TGTGCCAGCAGCTTACTTGACGCCGGGGAGCTGTTTTTT
TRBJ1-1	TRBV7-2	many	-	CASSFVGEAFF	TGTGCCAGCAGCTTTGTCGGAGAAGCTTTCTTT
TRBJ2-3	TRBV12-3/TRBV12-4	many	-	CASSLARDTQYF	TGTGCCAGCAGTTTAGCTCGAGATACGCAGTATTTT
TRBJ1-1	TRBV5-1	many	TRBD1	CASSSGTGVLRAFF	TGCGCCAGCAGCTCCGGGACAGGAGTGTTGCGAGCTTTCTTT
TRBJ2-1	TRBV20-1	many	TRBD1	CSARGGQASSYNEQFF	TGCAGTGCTAGAGGAGGACAGGCAAGCTCCTACAATGAGCAGTTCTTC
TRBJ2-7	TRBV6-1	many	-	CASSEDGSSYEQYF	TGTGCCAGCAGTGAAGACGGGAGCTCCTACGAGCAGTACTTC
TRBJ1-5	TRBV29-1	many	-	CSVADPNQPQHF	TGCAGCGTTGCGGACCCCAATCAGCCCCAGCATTTT
TRBJ2-3	TRBV28	few	-	CASSKGGTYLTDTQYF	TGTGCCAGCAGTAAAGGTGGGACATACCTCACAGATACGCAGTATTTT
TRBJ1-4	TRBV7-2	many	-	CASSLSGRLFF	TGTGCCAGCAGCCTCTCGGGGAGGCTGTTTTTT
TRBJ2-6	TRBV4-2	-	TRBD2	CASREAGANVLTF	TGTGCCAGCCGGGAGGCTGGGGCCAACGTCCTGACTTTC
TRBJ2-3	TRBV7-2	many	-	CASSLDPGGGTDTQYF	TGTGCCAGCAGCTTAGATCCCGGGGGCGGCACAGATACGCAGTATTTT
TRBJ2-5	TRBV7-8	many	-	CASSLVGLPQETQYF	TGTGCCAGCAGCTTAGTGGGACTGCCCCAAGAGACCCAGTACTTC
TRBJ1-5	TRBV20-1	many	-	CSARAGNQPQHF	TGCAGTGCTAGAGCTGGGAATCAGCCCCAGCATTTT
TRBJ1-5	TRBV12-3/TRBV12-4	many	-	CASSFGRTNQPQHF	TGTGCCAGCAGTTTTGGCAGAACTAATCAGCCCCAGCATTTT
TRBJ1-1	TRBV12-3/TRBV12-4	many	-	CASSLQGLSSTEAFF	TGTGCCAGCAGTTTACAGGGGTTGTCAAGCACTGAAGCTTTCTTT
TRBJ2-1	TRBV2	many	-	CASSIDGSYNEQFF	TGTGCCAGCAGTATCGATGGGTCCTACAATGAGCAGTTCTTC
TRBJ2-3	TRBV6-5	few	-	CASSLRAPTFAGTDTQYF	TGTGCCAGCAGCCTCCGGGCTCCTACCTTTGCTGGCACAGATACGCAGTATTTT
TRBJ2-1	TRBV7-2	many	TRBD1	CASSLQGQLNEQFF	TGTGCCAGCAGCCTCCAGGGACAGCTCAATGAGCAGTTCTTC
TRBJ1-5	TRBV7-2	many	-	CASSLKGGQPQHF	TGTGCCAGCAGCTTAAAAGGGGGACAGCCCCAGCATTTT
TRBJ2-6	TRBV6-1	many	-	CASTLTGVGANVLTF	TGTGCCAGCACCCTGACGGGGGTAGGGGCCAACGTCCTGACTTTC
TRBJ1-2	TRBV7-9	many	-	CASSPQTNARGYTF	TGTGCCAGCAGCCCTCAGACGAACGCGCGAGGCTACACCTTC
TRBJ1-1	TRBV5-6	many	-	CASSPSPGVAFF	TGTGCCAGCAGCCCATCCCCGGGGGTAGCTTTCTTT
TRBJ2-7	TRBV7-6	many	-	CASSLEQGYEQYF	TGTGCCAGCAGCTTAGAACAGGGCTACGAGCAGTACTTC
TRBJ2-7	TRBV20-1	few	TRBD1	CSESGQGSYEQYF	TGCAGTGAATCGGGACAGGGATCCTACGAGCAGTACTTC
TRBJ1-1	TRBV10-3	many	-	CAISESEGWGKAEAFF	TGTGCCATCAGTGAGTCGGAGGGTTGGGGGAAGGCTGAAGCTTTCTTT
TRBJ1-2	TRBV29-1	many	-	CSVATGLLSGYTF	TGCAGCGTCGCCACAGGGTTGTTGAGTGGCTACACCTTC
TRBJ2-1	TRBV9	many	TRBD1	CASSGGTGVTSYNEQFF	TGTGCCAGCAGCGGTGGGACAGGCGTCACATCCTACAATGAGCAGTTCTTC
TRBJ2-3	TRBV6-2/TRBV6-3	many	-	CASSSPADTQYF	TGTGCCAGCAGTTCCCCTGCGGATACGCAGTATTTT
TRBJ1-6	TRBV7-9	many	-	CASSLNNSPLHF	TGTGCCAGCAGCTTAAATAATTCACCCCTCCACTTT
TRBJ2-3	TRBV27	many	TRBD1	CATWDSLTDTQYF	TGTGCCACCTGGGACAGCCTCACAGATACGCAGTATTTT
TRBJ2-5	TRBV7-8	large	TRBD2	CASSLDIAGDQETQYF	TGTGCCAGCAGCTTAGATATAGCGGGGGACCAAGAGACCCAGTACTTC
TRBJ1-4	TRBV7-9	many	-	CASSSRTDPSPSNEKLFF	TGTGCCAGCAGCTCCCGGACAGATCCCTCACCTTCTAATGAAAAACTGTTTTTT
TRBJ2-3	TRBV12-3/TRBV12-4	many	-	CASSLAGVDADTQYF	TGTGCCAGCAGTTTAGCGGGGGTCGACGCAGATACGCAGTATTTT
TRBJ2-1	TRBV29-1	many	-	CSVDLARNEQFF	TGCAGCGTTGATCTAGCTAGGAATGAGCAGTTCTTC
TRBJ2-7	TRBV28	many	-	CASSYGREAGWEYF	TGTGCCAGCAGTTATGGTAGGGAAGCCGGTTGGGAGTACTTC
TRBJ1-1	TRBV28	many	TRBD1	CASSSLGTGFTEAFF	TGTGCCAGCAGTTCATTAGGGACAGGGTTCACTGAAGCTTTCTTT
TRBJ1-2	TRBV18	many	-	CASSPGDNYGYTF	TGTGCCAGCTCACCAGGGGACAACTATGGCTACACCTTC
TRBJ1-5	TRBV18	many	-	CASSPTRAGVQPQHF	TGTGCCAGCTCACCTACTCGGGCTGGGGTACAGCCCCAGCATTTT
TRBJ1-4	TRBV12-3/TRBV12-4	many	TRBD1	CASRPGGHEKLFF	TGTGCCAGCAGGCCAGGGGGACACGAAAAACTGTTTTTT